This TCR beta chain appears in the sequencing data of a study of blood T cells in healthy people across ages. Points from the study as a whole: Strong correlation existed between TCR beta diversity and naive T cell percentage.

A word on this clonotype: No antigen is known for it.

The authors ran a second PCR of roughly 6 to 11 cycles using a sample-barcoded 5' primer and a J-beta primer mix. Samples each returned at least 2.5 million CDR3-containing paired-end reads. TCRdb re-analysed the 5' RACE reads in MiXCR, keeping a single row per CDR3 protein. This sample carries around 1,500,000 distinct CDR3 sequences, roughly 30% of them seen once, and the ten largest clones take 7.7%. Germline CDR1 and CDR2: DFQATT and SNEGSKA (reference sequence). The CDR3 covers 13 residues. V lost 6 bases and J lost 5; bases outside the gene matches: 7. The chain carries TRBV20-1 and TRBJ2-3, with 8 positions matching TRBD2. This clonotype was sampled from a woman aged 25 to 39 in good health. Sequencing was performed on blood. The CDR3 loop is CSARRGDGDTQYF. DNA of the CDR3: TGCAGTGCACGGCGGGGGGATGGAGATACGCAGTATTTT.